Listed below are T cell receptor beta chains from one sample, sequenced in a study of breast tumors, draining lymph nodes, adjacent tissues. TCRdb passed the multiplex PCR reads through MiXCR, listing each CDR3 protein once. The table includes over 200,000 distinct CDR3 sequences, about 34% detected once. The sample was axillary lymph node tissue. These receptors all come from a female donor with breast cancer. Some clones in this sample may be carry-over from other donors' samples. CDR3s include the opening cysteine and the closing phenylalanine or tryptophan. The order of the fields is CDR3 DNA, CDR3 protein, D gene, V gene, clone size, J gene. The D gene is left open where the match is weak. Clone size is stated in some rows and not others, as once, few, many or a class when expanded.

DNA: TGCAGCGCGCCAGACAGGTTACACGAGCAGTACTTC; CDR3: CSAPDRLHEQYF; D: NA; V: TRBV29-1; size: many; J: TRBJ2-7
DNA: TGTGCCAGCAGCGACAGGGGGCACTACGAGCAGTACTTC; CDR3: CASSDRGHYEQYF; D: TRBD1; V: TRBV2; size: many; J: TRBJ2-7
DNA: TGTGCTATCGGGCCATCGGAGGGGCCCCAGCATTTT; CDR3: CAIGPSEGPQHF; D: NA; V: TRBV19; size: NA; J: TRBJ1-5
DNA: TGTGCCAGCAGTTGGGCAGGGGGCATGAACACTGAAGCTTTCTTT; CDR3: CASSWAGGMNTEAFF; D: TRBD1; V: TRBV12-3/TRBV12-4; size: few; J: TRBJ1-1
DNA: TGTGCCAGTAAAACAGCGGGGTACACCATATATTTT; CDR3: CASKTAGYTIYF; D: NA; V: TRBV19; size: once; J: TRBJ1-3
DNA: TGTGCCAGCAGTTTGTCTAGCGGGCTAACAGATACGCAGTATTTT; CDR3: CASSLSSGLTDTQYF; D: TRBD2; V: TRBV12-3/TRBV12-4; size: many; J: TRBJ2-3
DNA: NA; CDR3: CASSFYICSAPHRDHYGYTF; D: NA; V: TRBV7-2; size: once; J: TRBJ1-2
DNA: TGTGCCAGCAGCTTGAACAGGGGCTACACCTTC; CDR3: CASSLNRGYTF; D: NA; V: TRBV7-2; size: many; J: TRBJ1-2
DNA: TGTGCCAGCAGTCATGGGGGGGGCGGAAACACCATATATTTT; CDR3: CASSHGGGGNTIYF; D: NA; V: TRBV6-1; size: NA; J: TRBJ1-3
DNA: TGTGCCAGCAGCCCTGACCTGAACACTGAAGCTTTCTTT; CDR3: CASSPDLNTEAFF; D: NA; V: TRBV7-6; size: few; J: TRBJ1-1
DNA: TGTGCCAGCAGTTTGGGGCATTCACCCCTCCACTTT; CDR3: CASSLGHSPLHF; D: NA; V: TRBV28; size: NA; J: TRBJ1-6
DNA: TGCAGTGCTAGAGATCAGGGCAGGCTTCAGGGTGTAAACACCATATATTTT; CDR3: CSARDQGRLQGVNTIYF; D: NA; V: TRBV20-1; size: many; J: TRBJ1-3
DNA: TGTGCCAGTAGTTCTGCAGGGGCAGCTAATGAGCAGTTCTTC; CDR3: CASSSAGAANEQFF; D: NA; V: TRBV19; size: NA; J: TRBJ2-1
DNA: TGCAGTGCTTGGTCGTCCTCGCCCGAGCATTTT; CDR3: CSAWSSSPEHF; D: NA; V: TRBV20-1; size: NA; J: TRBJ1-5
DNA: TGTGCTAGTGGCCCCAGGGCCAGAAACATTCAGTACTTC; CDR3: CASGPRARNIQYF; D: NA; V: TRBV12-5; size: NA; J: TRBJ2-4
DNA: TGTGCCAGCAGTTTATTACTCCTACGCAAAGCTTTCTTT; CDR3: CASSLLLLRKAFF; D: NA; V: TRBV28; size: NA; J: TRBJ1-1
DNA: TGTGCCTGGAGTGTAGGATCTCGGGGCTACACCTTC; CDR3: CAWSVGSRGYTF; D: NA; V: TRBV30; size: NA; J: TRBJ1-2
DNA: TGTGCCAGCAGTTCTAGCGGGAGGACCCTCATCGGGGAGCTGTTTTTT; CDR3: CASSSSGRTLIGELFF; D: TRBD2; V: TRBV28; size: NA; J: TRBJ2-2
DNA: TGCAGTGCTAGTCCGCTAGCGGGCCAAGAGACCCAGTACTTC; CDR3: CSASPLAGQETQYF; D: TRBD2; V: TRBV20-1; size: NA; J: TRBJ2-5
DNA: TGTGCCTGGAGTGGTGGGGGGCACCAGTACACTGAAGCTTTC; CDR3: CAWSGGGHQYTEAF; D: NA; V: TRBV30; size: once; J: TRBJ2-6
DNA: TGTGCCAGCAGCCCAAGGGACAGGGCAGGAAACACCATATATTTT; CDR3: CASSPRDRAGNTIYF; D: TRBD1; V: TRBV11-3; size: many; J: TRBJ1-3
DNA: TGTGCCAGCAGCAAAGGTGTTGAGCAGTTCTTC; CDR3: CASSKGVEQFF; D: NA; V: TRBV7-8; size: NA; J: TRBJ2-1
DNA: TGCAGTGCTGAGGGGAACACTGAAGCTTTCTTT; CDR3: CSAEGNTEAFF; D: NA; V: TRBV20-1; size: NA; J: TRBJ1-1
DNA: TGTGCTAGTGGCCGGAACAGGGCAGATACGCAGTATTTT; CDR3: CASGRNRADTQYF; D: NA; V: TRBV12-5; size: many; J: TRBJ2-3
DNA: TGTGCCAGCAGCTTGGACAGTCCGGGGATGGAGACCCAGTACTTC; CDR3: CASSLDSPGMETQYF; D: NA; V: TRBV7-6; size: NA; J: TRBJ2-5
DNA: TGTGCCTGGAGTGTTCGGTACGAGCAGTACTTC; CDR3: CAWSVRYEQYF; D: NA; V: TRBV30; size: many; J: TRBJ2-7